These 8 T cell receptor beta chains were all obtained from the same sample, sequenced in a study of blood T cell repertoires in COVID-19. Some clones are missing from TCRdb's copy, which holds only in-frame ones; the method was immunoSEQ multiplex PCR. The sample shows some 200,000 clones, 83% of them seen only once. The sequenced sample was peripheral blood. All receptors derive from a woman under 40 with COVID-19, enrolled during active disease.

This chain connects TRBV9 to TRBJ2-5; TRBD2 is a possible D gene (7 bases). Germline lookup yields CDR1 SGDLS and CDR2 YYNGEE. Trimming shortened V by 0 bases and J by 1 base, and 13 bases separated the two germline ends. The CDR3 is 16 residues long. The chain's CDR3 is CASSVDGGGLQETQYF. DNA for the CDR3: TGTGCCAGCAGCGTAGATGGCGGGGGCCTCCAAGAGACCCAGTACTTC.

The chain is built from TRBV16 and TRBJ1-1; TRBD1 might be the D (5 bases). In germline, CDR1 is KGHSY, CDR2 FQNENV. The V end was cut by 4 bases, the J end by 5 bases, with 14 bases between. The CDR3 is 14 residues long. CDR3 DNA: TGTGCCAGCAGCCCTAGTGGCAGGGCAACTGAAGCTTTCTTT. It is translated as CASSPSGRATEAFF. Combining the CDR3 with reference TRBV16 and TRBJ1-1 gives the whole variable domain GEEVAQTPKHLVRGEGQKAKLYCAPIKGHSYVFWYQQVLKNEFKFLISFQNENVFDETGMPKERFSAKCLPNSPCSLEIQATKLEDSAVYFCASSPSGRATEAFFGQGTRLTVV.

The chain recombines TRBV9 with TRBJ2-1, with a possible D match to TRBD2 (6 bases). Germline CDR1 and CDR2: SGDLS and YYNGEE. With 0 bases removed from V and 5 bases from J, the gap between germline ends came to 9 bases. The CDR3 length is 14 residues. CDR3 in amino acids: CASSVAAGNNEQFF. As DNA, the CDR3 is TGTGCCAGCAGCGTAGCGGCGGGGAACAATGAGCAGTTCTTC.

The V call is TRBV7-9, the J call TRBJ2-2, with no clear D. The germline V gene has CDR1 SEHNR and CDR2 FQNEAQ (reference sequence). Trimming left V 5 bases short and J 6 bases short, with 19 bases between. This CDR3 has 16 residues. The CDR3 sequence is CASSPSWAYSSGELFF. The DNA for the CDR3 is TGTGCCAGCAGCCCGTCCTGGGCGTACAGCTCCGGGGAGCTGTTTTTT.

The chain recombines TRBV7-2 with TRBJ2-3; D uncertain. The CDR3 has 17 amino acids. From germline, CDR1 is SGHTA and CDR2 FQGNSA. Here the CDR3 reads CGSSGNSLPVGTDTQYF. CDR3 DNA sequence: TGTGGCTCGTCCGGAAACAGCCTACCGGTCGGCACAGATACGCAGTATTTT.

J is TRBJ1-1 and V is TRBV6-2 or TRBV6-3, with TRBD1 identical over 9 bases. The germline CDR1 and CDR2 sequences are MNHEY and SVGEGT. V shed 6 bases, J shed 6 bases, and the junction held 8 bases outside the gene matches. This CDR3 spans 14 amino acids. DNA for the CDR3: TGTGCCAGCAGCCTCCGGGACAGGGCCTCTGAAGCTTTCTTT. Protein product: CASSLRDRASEAFF.

The chain joins TRBV5-6 to TRBJ1-2; 7 bases agree with TRBD1. CDR3 size: 15 residues. The V segment lost 2 bases and the J segment 1 base; nucleotides outside the gene matches: 5. Germline V gives CDR1 SGHDT, CDR2 YYEEEE. CDR3 residues: CASSFRQGVNYGYTF. CDR3 coding DNA: TGTGCCAGCAGCTTTCGACAGGGAGTTAACTATGGCTACACCTTC.

This CDR3 is CASSSQSFFYNEQFF. In nucleotides, the CDR3 is TGTGCCAGTAGTTCACAGTCCTTCTTTTACAATGAGCAGTTCTTC. The chain employs TRBV19 and TRBJ2-1; D is ambiguous. The CDR3 extends over 15 amino acids. The V gene's germline CDR1 is LNHDA and CDR2 SQIVND (reference sequence). Trimming left V 5 bases short and J 4 bases short, with 15 bases between.